Shown below are 3 T cell receptor beta chains from a single sample sequenced in a study of control samples from healthy donors and cancer patients. Data came from immunoSEQ multiplex PCR; TCRdb stores just in-frame clones and leaves some out. The sample has about 220,000 clones, just under 95% seen once. Sequenced material: blood. The source is a man in his fifties or sixties in good health.

J is TRBJ1-5 and V is TRBV2, with D hard to call. The CDR3 loop spans 14 amino acids. Trimming took 7 bases from V and 1 from J, leaving 11 bases between them. Per germline, CDR1 SNHLY and CDR2 FYNNEI. The CDR3 nucleotides read TGTGCCAGCAAGAAGGAGATCAGCAATCAGCCCCAGCATTTT. Translating it yields CASKKEISNQPQHF. Filled out from reference TRBV2 and TRBJ1-5, the complete variable domain reads EPEVTQTPSHQVTQMGQEVILRCVPISNHLYFYWYRQILGQKVEFLVSFYNNEISEKSEIFDDQFSVERPDGSNFTLKIRSTKLEDSAMYFCASKKEISNQPQHFGDGTRLSIL.

This chain joins TRBV19 and TRBJ1-2; 7 nucleotides line up with TRBD1. J gave up 4 bases and V 5 bases, and 16 bases lay outside the gene matches. Germline CDR1 reads LNHDA; CDR2 reads SQIVND (reference sequence). This CDR3 has 17 amino acids. This CDR3 is CASSRGRGSFYIYGYTF. The CDR3 coding sequence is TGTGCCAGTAGTCGGGGCAGGGGGTCCTTCTACATCTATGGCTACACCTTC.

For the CDR3, the DNA is TGCAGCGTTGGGGAGCGGCACAGTCACACCTTC. Residues: CSVGERHSHTF. This chain links TRBV29-1 with TRBJ1-2, with no clear D. Germline loops: CDR1 SQVTM, CDR2 ANQGSEA. This CDR3 region has 11 residues. Trimming took off 4 bases at V and 12 bases at J, with 15 bases between the two ends. Full variable domain (remainder filled in from reference TRBV29-1 and TRBJ1-2): SAVISQKPSRDICQRGTSLTIQCQVDSQVTMMFWYRQQPGQSLTLIATANQGSEATYESGFVIDKFPISRPNLTFSTLTVSNMSPEDSSIYLCSVGERHSHTFGSGTRLTVV.